One and the same sample provided the 27 T cell receptor beta chains below, sequenced in a study of glioma-infiltrating T cells (dated by TCRdb to between 2015 and 2016). The listed sequencing device is Illumina MiSeq. The iRepertoire nested amplicon-rescue multiplex PCR (arm-PCR) platform was used to amplify TCR alpha and beta CDR3 regions from RNA. TCRdb handled the public reads itself, with Q25 trimming in fastp and clone calling in MiXCR, and kept productive beta chains. Each entry merges the rows of one CDR3 protein and shows their most common DNA and genes. Across this sample there are approximately 11,000 distinct CDR3 sequences, with around a quarter seen only once. Together, the top ten hold approximately 40% of the sample. Sequenced: glioma tissue, nonneoplastic brain tissue, or PBMCs (not recorded which). These receptors all come from a human donor with low-grade glioma or glioblastoma, undergoing nonglioma brain surgery, or in good health (not recorded which).

The CDR3 region is CASSGGGGSYEQYF. In DNA, the CDR3 is TGTGCCAGCAGCGGCGGAGGGGGCTCCTACGAGCAGTACTTC. This sequence joins TRBV6-2 or TRBV6-3 and TRBJ2-7; TRBD1 or TRBD2 may be the D gene (6 bases each). V lost 6 bases, J lost 0 bases, and 12 bases lay in between. CDR1 is MNHEY, CDR2 SVGEGT, per germline. The CDR3 contains 14 residues.

This clonotype is medium-sized (0.01 to 0.1%). The junction shows a germline mismatch at one end, possibly a read error. The chain combines TRBV7-7 with TRBJ2-1; 11 bases map to TRBD2. CDR3 size: 14 residues. Looked up from germline, CDR1 is SSHAT and CDR2 is FNYEAQ (reference sequence). The CDR3 region is CASSLALAGGEQFF. In DNA, the CDR3 is TGTGCTAGCAGCTTAGCCCTAGCGGGGGGTGAGCAGTTCTTC.

Points on this clonotype: A much larger clonotype is one base distant, so this may be a read error. The rearrangement uses TRBV27 and TRBJ2-2; a possible D gene is TRBD2 (5 bases). The germline V and J ends were trimmed by 8 bases and 5 bases, with 12 bases remaining between them. Germline CDR1 is MNHEY and CDR2 is SMNVEV (reference sequence). This CDR3 comprises 13 residues. The chain's CDR3 is CASGPRRTGELFF. CDR3 nucleotides: TGTGCCAGCGGCCCAAGGAGGACCGGGGAGCTGTTTTTT.

This clonotype was picked up a small number of times. This chain links TRBV24-1 with TRBJ1-2, with TRBD1 matching over 8 bases. Per germline, CDR1 KGHDR and CDR2 SFDVKD. The CDR3 extends over 16 amino acids. J was trimmed by 4 bases and V by 3 bases; bases with no gene match: 9. CDR3 DNA sequence: TGTGCCACCAGTGATCCTCATAGACAGGGGATCTATGGCTACACCTTC. Protein: CATSDPHRQGIYGYTF.

A word on this clonotype: A much more abundant neighbour one base away suggests this may be a read error. The chain recombines TRBV24-1 with TRBJ2-1; 7 nucleotides match TRBD1. This CDR3 is built from 17 residues. Germline assignment: CDR1 KGHDR and CDR2 SFDVKD. CDR3 sequence reads: CAASRGLGGQSYNEQFF. DNA for the CDR3: TGTGCCGCCAGTAGAGGGCTTGGGGGACAGTCCTACAATGAGCAGTTCTTC.

This clonotype was counted at least ten times. V and J are TRBV20-1 and TRBJ2-1; TRBD2 matches 10 bases. This CDR3 region has 14 residues. The germline V gene has CDR1 DFQATT and CDR2 SNEGSKA (reference sequence). V lost 6 bases to trimming and J lost 3 bases; unmatched junction nucleotides: 5. CDR3 coding DNA: TGCAGTGCGGGGAGCGGGAGGGACTACAATGAGCAGTTCTTC. Translating it yields CSAGSGRDYNEQFF.

This clonotype was seen a few times. The chain carries TRBV12-3 or TRBV12-4 and TRBJ1-1; D is ambiguous. Trimming left V 7 bases short and J 1 base short, with 10 bases between. This CDR3 is 13 amino acids long. CDR3 protein: CASTTFGNTEAFF. In nucleotides, the CDR3 is TGTGCCAGCACCACCTTTGGGAACACTGAAGCTTTCTTT.

This clonotype came up once. A much larger clone lies one base from this, so it may be a read error. The chain joins TRBV20-1 to TRBJ2-7; 12 positions agree with TRBD2. The CDR3 is 14 amino acids. Germline V gene data show CDR1 as DFQATT and CDR2 as SNEGSKA (reference sequence). V lost 5 bases and J lost 5; bases outside the gene matches: 7. The CDR3 region has the DNA TGCAGTGCTGCGACTAGCGGGAGTAGGGACGAGCAGTACTTC. The encoded protein is CSAATSGSRDEQYF.

The CDR3 coding sequence is TGCAGTGCGCCGGAGAAACCGGGAGTCGAAGAGACCCAGTACTTC. Its protein is CSAPEKPGVEETQYF. This chain joins TRBV20-1 and TRBJ2-5, with D possibly being TRBD2 (6 bases). The CDR3 covers 15 residues. Trimming removed 6 bases from V and 3 bases from J, with 20 bases in between. CDR1 DFQATT and CDR2 SNEGSKA come from the germline V gene (reference sequence).

This clonotype was picked up a small number of times. The chain combines TRBV6-6 with TRBJ2-5; 12 nucleotides align to TRBD2. The V gene end was trimmed by 0 bases and the J gene end by 2 bases; junction bases not matched to a gene: 1. CDR3 length: 16 amino acids. Germline CDR1 reads MNHNY; CDR2 reads SVGAGI (reference sequence). The CDR3 DNA reads as TGTGCCAGCAGTTACTCCGGGACTAGCGGGCAAGAGACCCAGTACTTC. Translation gives CASSYSGTSGQETQYF.

This clonotype was recorded at least ten times. The chain uses TRBV20-1 and TRBJ2-1, with D unclear. The germline CDR1 and CDR2 sequences are DFQATT and SNEGSKA (reference sequence). Deletions cut 3 bases from V and 9 bases from J, with 12 bases between. The CDR3 totals 12 residues. Here the CDR3 DNA reads TGCAGTGCTAGGCCCAGACTCCTTGAGCAGTTCTTC. Its protein product is CSARPRLLEQFF.

This clonotype appeared a few times. The chain joins TRBV2 to TRBJ2-1; 8 bases line up with TRBD2. CDR1 SNHLY and CDR2 FYNNEI come from the germline V gene. This CDR3 has 13 amino acids. The V and J ends lost 6 bases and 9 bases, in that order; junction bases with no gene match: 7. The CDR3 is CASRSERETEQFF. CDR3 DNA sequence: TGTGCCAGCAGATCGGAGCGGGAGACTGAGCAGTTCTTC.

This clonotype was seen repeatedly, ten times or more. The chain carries TRBV7-9 and TRBJ2-7; TRBD2 matches 10 bases. In germline, CDR1 is SEHNR, CDR2 FQNEAQ (reference sequence). V shed 5 bases, J shed 3 bases, and the junction held 4 bases outside the gene matches. The CDR3 runs to 14 residues. CDR3 sequence (DNA): TGTGCCAGCAGCCCCAGGACTAGCGGCTACGAGCAGTACTTC. Translating it yields CASSPRTSGYEQYF.

In the case of this clonotype: A read error may produce the germline difference seen at one junction end. The V gene is TRBV11-2, the J gene TRBJ2-1; the D is unclear. Germline CDR1 reads SGHAT; CDR2 reads FQNNGV. This CDR3 spans 13 amino acids. The CDR3 region has the DNA TGTGCCAGCAGCTTGGGCTCCAACAATGAGCAGTTCTTC. Translation: CASSLGSNNEQFF.

This clonotype came up once. It may be a read error: a sequence one base away is much more abundant. The chain carries TRBV7-3 and TRBJ1-1, with D uncertain. Per the germline V gene, CDR1 is SGHTA and CDR2 is FQGTGA. This CDR3 region has 12 residues. CDR3 in amino acids: CASSPMNTEVFF. Here the CDR3 DNA reads TGTGCCAGCAGCCCGATGAACACTGAAGTTTTCTTT.

The chain combines TRBV11-3 with TRBJ1-5, with a weak D call TRBD1 (5 bases). The CDR3 loop spans 13 amino acids. The germline V gene encodes CDR1 SGHNT and CDR2 YENEEA. The ends were cut back, 5 bases at V and 5 bases at J, with 10 bases in the middle. The CDR3 spells CASSPWGDQPQHF. For the CDR3, the DNA is TGTGCCAGCAGCCCATGGGGCGATCAGCCCCAGCATTTT.

At least ten counts were recorded for this clonotype. J is TRBJ2-7 and V is TRBV6-1, with D possibly being TRBD2 (6 bases). Trimming removed 5 bases at V and 1 base at J, with 15 bases between. The CDR3 runs 15 residues. Germline V gene data show CDR1 as MNHNS and CDR2 as SASEGT. The CDR3, as DNA: TGTGCCAGCAGTTATGTGGGTAGCGGATCCTACGAGCAGTACTTC. This gives the protein CASSYVGSGSYEQYF.

Details on this clonotype: A much larger clonotype is one base distant, so this may be a read error. This CDR3 is CSAPPWTGSYDRGYAF. The CDR3, as DNA: TGCAGTGCCCCACCTTGGACGGGTTCGTATGATCGGGGCTACGCCTTC. The rearrangement joins TRBV20-1 to TRBJ1-2; a weak D match, TRBD1 (5 bases). Germline CDR1 is DFQATT and CDR2 is SNEGSKA (reference sequence). This CDR3 has 16 residues.

V usage is TRBV5-1 and J usage is TRBJ2-3, with D possibly being TRBD1 (6 bases). This CDR3 has 15 amino acids. The germline V gene encodes CDR1 SGHRS and CDR2 YFSETQ. Deletions cut 0 bases from V and 1 base from J, with 9 bases between. In nucleotides, the CDR3 is TGCGCCAGCAGCTTGGAGCCAGGGGGCACAGATACGCAGTATTTT. Protein sequence: CASSLEPGGTDTQYF.

This clonotype turned up a few times. The DNA for the CDR3 is TGTGCCAGCAGTACATCCTACCGTCAAGAGACCCAGTACTTC. This encodes CASSTSYRQETQYF. This chain joins TRBV11-2 and TRBJ2-5; D call uncertain. The ends were cut back, 6 bases at V and 2 bases at J, with 13 bases in the middle. The CDR3 is 14 residues long. CDR1 and CDR2 (germline): SGHAT, FQNNGV.

J is TRBJ1-5 and V is TRBV28; perhaps TRBD1 as D (5 bases). Trimming removed 6 bases at V and 3 bases at J, with 18 bases between. Per germline, CDR1 MDHEN and CDR2 SYDVKM. The CDR3 sequence is 16 residues long. The CDR3 loop reads CASSPPPTVNNQPQHF. The CDR3 DNA reads TGTGCCAGCAGCCCACCCCCGACAGTTAACAATCAGCCCCAGCATTTT.

In regard to this clonotype: It may be a read error: a sequence one base away is much more abundant. The chain carries TRBV18 and TRBJ1-2, with TRBD1 identical over 7 bases. CDR3 size: 14 residues. J lost 6 bases, V lost 8 bases, and 12 bases had no gene match. Germline V gene lookup returns CDR1 KGHSH and CDR2 LQKENI. CDR3 residues: CASDYPGQCDGYTF. CDR3 nucleotides: TGTGCCAGCGATTATCCGGGACAGTGTGATGGCTACACCTTC.

This clonotype was seen repeatedly, ten times or more. V usage is TRBV28 and J usage is TRBJ2-5, with unresolved D. Trimming stripped 4 bases from V and 3 bases from J, with 12 bases between. The CDR3 is 14 residues long. In germline, CDR1 is MDHEN, CDR2 SYDVKM. The CDR3 DNA is TGTGCCAGCAGTTCAGGACCCCGTAAAGAGACCCAGTACTTC. This encodes CASSSGPRKETQYF. The entire variable domain, with the rest obtained from reference TRBV28 and TRBJ2-5, is as follows: DVKVTQSSRYLVKRTGEKVFLECVQDMDHENMFWYRQDPGLGLRLIYFSYDVKMKEKGDIPEGYSVSREKKERFSLILESASTNQTSMYLCASSSGPRKETQYFGPGTRLLVL.

Details on this clonotype: A much more abundant neighbour one base away suggests this may be a read error. The rearrangement joins TRBV6-6 to TRBJ2-3; D is unresolved. Germline V lookup: CDR1 MNHNY, CDR2 SVGAGI (reference sequence). The CDR3 runs 13 residues. V shed 7 bases and J shed 3 bases, with 11 bases lying between them. CDR3 loop: CASIIQQTDTQYF. The CDR3 nucleotides are TGTGCCAGCATTATACAGCAGACAGATACGCAGTATTTT.

The chain is built from TRBV28 and TRBJ2-7; 7 nucleotides agree with TRBD2. This CDR3 is 14 amino acids long. From germline, CDR1 is MDHEN and CDR2 SYDVKM. Losses at the gene ends were 4 bases for V and 6 bases for J; bases not matched to a gene: 9. This CDR3 is CASSSTGGTGEQYF. The CDR3 nucleotides are TGTGCCAGCAGTTCGACGGGGGGAACGGGCGAGCAGTACTTC.

This clonotype was recorded many times. This chain joins TRBV4-1 and TRBJ2-1, with D perhaps TRBD2 (5 bases). The CDR3 has 15 amino acids. Deletions cut 0 bases from V and 7 bases from J, with 13 bases between. Germline V gives CDR1 MGHRA, CDR2 YSYEKL. The CDR3 nucleotides are TGCGCCAGCAGCCAAGATTGGCTAGCCCAAAATGAGCAGTTCTTC. Amino acid sequence: CASSQDWLAQNEQFF.

This sequence joins TRBV27 and TRBJ2-5; 9 nucleotides line up with TRBD2. V lost 5 bases and J lost 3; bases outside the gene matches: 7. CDR1 and CDR2 (germline): MNHEY, SMNVEV (reference sequence). This CDR3 comprises 15 residues. CDR3 sequence (DNA): TGTGCCAGCAGTCTAAGCTCTAGCGGGAAAGAGACCCAGTACTTC. This translates into CASSLSSSGKETQYF.